This T cell receptor beta chain was sequenced for a study of PD-L1 blockade in urothelial cancer. Study information: In the patient group, about 85% of the roughly 29 were males with bladder-origin urothelial cancer. Samples of blood were analyzed 3 weeks (second dose) and 6 weeks after treatment start.

Regarding time point: peripheral blood 6 weeks after treatment start. Study-wide results and caveats: Durable benefit accompanied greater 3-week expansion of tumor-associated blood clones.

V shed 2 bases and J 3 bases; nucleotides not matched to a gene: 8. The CDR3 extends over 17 amino acids. The V gene's germline CDR1 is MDHEN and CDR2 SYDVKM. This clone has just a few counts. Its target is not known. Templates that were synthetic TCR analogs were spiked into each PCR. Clones were read by immunoSEQ multiplex PCR, and TCRdb kept only the in-frame ones, dropping some. The sample records roughly 100,000 clones, 75% to 90% being singletons. The clonotype was recovered from a man aged 65 to 85 with urothelial cancer. J is TRBJ1-5 and V is TRBV28; TRBD1 aligns across 9 bases. The input for sequencing was PBMCs, taken around atezolizumab (anti-PD-L1) treatment. The CDR3 DNA sequence: TGTGCCAGCAGTTTACCGACCGGGACAGGGAACAATCAGCCCCAGCATTTT. Protein: CASSLPTGTGNNQPQHF.